These 2 T cell receptor beta chains share one sample of origin, sequenced in a study of post-analysis software for immune sequencing data. Study findings and constraints: In patients, about 5 TRBV segments were more frequent than in controls, with TRBV5-6, TRBV5-1 and TRBV20-1 among them.

Their cognate antigens are unknown. Prepared libraries of TCR beta cDNA carried unique molecular identifiers. TCRdb fed the PCR reads into MiXCR, producing one record per CDR3 protein. The sample lists 450,000 to 650,000 distinct CDR3 sequences; roughly 47% were seen once. The material sequenced was blood. The receptor set was obtained from a girl under 18 with multiple sclerosis.

This clonotype showed up just a few times. V gene TRBV3-1 combines with J gene TRBJ2-7, with 7 bases identical to TRBD2. V dropped 4 bases and J dropped 3; count of bases not matched to a gene: 6. CDR1 LGHDT and CDR2 YNNKEL come from the germline V gene (reference sequence). This CDR3 spans 14 amino acids. The CDR3 bases are TGTGCCAGCAGCCGTGGGAGGGATGGCTACGAGCAGTACTTC. This translates into CASSRGRDGYEQYF.

The chain recombines TRBV5-1 with TRBJ2-1, with 7 nucleotides matching TRBD2. The CDR3 extends over 15 amino acids. Germline V gene data show CDR1 as SGHRS and CDR2 as YFSETQ. The V gene end was trimmed by 3 bases and the J gene end by 2 bases; junction bases not matched to a gene: 5. The CDR3 coding sequence is TGCGCCAGCAGCTCTCGGGGGGACCCCTACAATGAGCAGTTCTTC. Protein sequence: CASSSRGDPYNEQFF.